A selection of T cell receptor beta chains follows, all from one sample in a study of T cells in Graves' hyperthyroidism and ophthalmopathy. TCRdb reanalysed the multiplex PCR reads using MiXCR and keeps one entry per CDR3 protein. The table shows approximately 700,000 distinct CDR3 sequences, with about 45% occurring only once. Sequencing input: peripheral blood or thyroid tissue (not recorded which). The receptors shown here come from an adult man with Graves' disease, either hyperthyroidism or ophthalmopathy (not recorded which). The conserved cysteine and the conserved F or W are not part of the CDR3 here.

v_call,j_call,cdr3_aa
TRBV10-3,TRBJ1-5,AIRGQH
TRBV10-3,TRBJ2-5,AISQTSGAEETQY
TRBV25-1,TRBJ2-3,ASRHSGGAADTQY
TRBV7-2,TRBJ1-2,ASNLGANGYT
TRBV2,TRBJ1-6,AYNPTYNSPLH
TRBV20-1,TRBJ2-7,SAKDGSRYEQY
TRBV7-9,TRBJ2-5,ASSLGRVGAETQY
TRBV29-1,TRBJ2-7,SVGGLAGREQY
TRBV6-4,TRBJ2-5,ASSYSREKETQY
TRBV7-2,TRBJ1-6,ASSLAGSRNSPLH
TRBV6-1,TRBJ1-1,ASSLRTGEGSAEAF
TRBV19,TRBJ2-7,ASSIVDRAVRRLVQY
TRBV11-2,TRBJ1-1,ASSLRGYEAAF
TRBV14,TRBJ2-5,ASSPPSQETQY
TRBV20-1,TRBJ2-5,SAPLGGAETQY
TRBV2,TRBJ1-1,ASSKGLQRNTEAF
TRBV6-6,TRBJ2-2,ASSPGLAGDTGELF
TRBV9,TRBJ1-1,ASSEGDRGPKAF
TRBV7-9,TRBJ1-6,ASSYSSPGQHNSPLH
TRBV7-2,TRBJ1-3,ASSLGTTPGNTIY
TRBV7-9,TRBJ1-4,ASSSGTPGGKLF
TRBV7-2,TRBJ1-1,ASSPRQMTEAF
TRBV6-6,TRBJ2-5,ASRIAGAGETQY
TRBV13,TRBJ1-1,ASSISWGNTEAF
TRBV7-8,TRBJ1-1,ASSLGLGTGEAF
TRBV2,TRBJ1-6,ASSAVTLSYNSPLH
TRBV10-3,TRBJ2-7,ASSSLGTTGGLSYEQY
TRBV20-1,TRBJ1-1,SATPLNTEAF
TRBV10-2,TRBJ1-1,ASSQMGQTMNTEAF
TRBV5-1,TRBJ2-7,ASRPPGQGDYEQY
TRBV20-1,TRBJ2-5,SAGGGAMTGTQY
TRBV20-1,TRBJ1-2,SAKSLTGGRYGYT
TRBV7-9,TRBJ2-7,ASSLETGESYEQY
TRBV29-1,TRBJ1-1,SSPPSVQNTEAF
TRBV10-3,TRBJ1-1,AISGDREAF
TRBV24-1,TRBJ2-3,ATTAGSTDTQY
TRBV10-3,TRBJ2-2,AIQGTANTGELF
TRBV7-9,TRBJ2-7,ASSSLPGSYEQY
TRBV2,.,ASSPGRTYNEQF
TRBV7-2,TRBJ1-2,ASSLQGRGYT
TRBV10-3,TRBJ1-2,AISESSGTYYGYT
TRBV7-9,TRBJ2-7,ASSQDEFEQY
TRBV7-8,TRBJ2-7,ASSLRSHYEQY
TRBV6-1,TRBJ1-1,ASSDSRRPNTEAF
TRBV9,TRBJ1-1,ASSVAQGAGENTEAF
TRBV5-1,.,ASSSDRMDIQY
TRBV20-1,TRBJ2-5,SASNTGYQETQY
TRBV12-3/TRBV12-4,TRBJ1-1,ASSLTGSVAEAF
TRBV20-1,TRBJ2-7,SASRPRGSYEQY
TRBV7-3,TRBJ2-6,ASSMGTAGANVLT
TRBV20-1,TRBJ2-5,SAGQGNGQPQY
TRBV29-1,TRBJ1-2,SVAGGDYGYT
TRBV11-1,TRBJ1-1,ARVSQATEAF
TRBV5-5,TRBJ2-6,ASSRSTTPSGANVLT
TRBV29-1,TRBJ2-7,SVLPPNNEQY